Shown below are 28 T cell receptor beta chains from a single sample sequenced in a study of T cell responses to AZD1222 COVID-19 vaccine. The assay was immunoSEQ multiplex PCR, and TCRdb's table has in-frame clones only and misses some. The sample gives tens of thousands of clones, around 90% of which show up once; 11% is in the top ten. The sequences come from peripheral blood, collected 28 days after the second AZD1222 dose. The receptors come from an adult who received the AZD1222 COVID-19 vaccine.

This clone has only a few counts. The chain has TRBV5-1 and TRBJ1-2, with 7 bases that match TRBD1. The germline V gene encodes CDR1 SGHRS and CDR2 YFSETQ. J gave up 3 bases and V 5 bases, and 22 bases lay outside the gene matches. The CDR3 extends over 19 amino acids. The CDR3 nucleotides are TGCGCCAGCAGTCAAATTGATGTCCCCCACAGGGGAGGACACTATGGCTACACCTTC. As protein: CASSQIDVPHRGGHYGYTF.

CDR3 DNA: TGTGCCAGCAGTTCCCAGGCCAGAAATCAGCCCCAGCATTTT. It encodes CASSSQARNQPQHF. The J gene is TRBJ1-5, the V gene TRBV28; no definite D call. Looked up from germline, CDR1 is MDHEN and CDR2 is SYDVKM. CDR3 size: 14 residues. V was shortened by 4 bases and J by 4 bases, with 11 bases between the two germline ends.

In its sample, this clone was seen once. The chain links TRBV24-1 to TRBJ1-1; possibly TRBD1 for D (5 bases). Germline-derived CDR1 and CDR2 are KGHDR and SFDVKD. V lost 5 bases and J lost 0, with 6 bases in between. The CDR3 covers 13 residues. CDR3 loop: CATSGGMNTEAFF. CDR3 nucleotide sequence: TGTGCCACCAGTGGGGGGATGAACACTGAAGCTTTCTTT.

The chain carries TRBV24-1 and TRBJ1-1; D is unclear. Germline V lookup: CDR1 KGHDR, CDR2 SFDVKD. Trimming removed 5 bases at V and 2 bases at J, with 14 bases between. CDR3 size: 15 residues. CDR3 protein: CATSARHEGNTEAFF. As DNA, the CDR3 is TGTGCCACCAGTGCCCGACATGAGGGCAACACTGAAGCTTTCTTT.

The V gene is TRBV5-1, the J gene TRBJ2-1; a possible D gene is TRBD2 (5 bases). The CDR3 has 14 residues. The germline V gene encodes CDR1 SGHRS and CDR2 YFSETQ. Trimming pared 0 bases from V and 3 bases from J, leaving 7 bases between. For the CDR3, the DNA is TGCGCCAGCAGCTTGGTTGACTACTACAATGAGCAGTTCTTC. Translating gives CASSLVDYYNEQFF.

V usage is TRBV19 and J usage is TRBJ2-7; D not resolved. Germline CDR1 is LNHDA and CDR2 is SQIVND (reference sequence). The CDR3 has 13 amino acids. V lost 7 bases and J 10 bases, leaving 20 bases between the germline ends. This chain's CDR3 is CASKYVGAVQQYF. DNA for the CDR3: TGTGCCAGTAAATACGTCGGCGCCGTGCAACAGTACTTC. The variable domain in full, completed from reference TRBV19 and TRBJ2-7, reads DGGITQSPKYLFRKEGQNVTLSCEQNLNHDAMYWYRQDPGQGLRLIYYSQIVNDFQKGDIAEGYSVSREKKESFPLTVTSAQKNPTAFYLCASKYVGAVQQYFGPGTRLTVT.

V and J are TRBV18 and TRBJ2-7; the match to TRBD2 covers 10 bases. Per the germline V gene, CDR1 is KGHSH and CDR2 is LQKENI. J lost 0 bases, V lost 6 bases, and 2 bases had no gene match. The CDR3 contains 14 residues. The CDR3 reads CASSWTSGSYEQYF. The CDR3 DNA reads as TGTGCCAGCTCGTGGACTAGCGGCTCCTACGAGCAGTACTTC.

The rearrangement joins TRBV10-2 to TRBJ2-1; 10 bases match TRBD2. This CDR3 has 14 amino acids. V shed 8 bases, J shed 4 bases, and the junction held 5 bases outside the gene matches. Germline assignment: CDR1 WSHSY and CDR2 SAAADI. The CDR3 sequence is CASSRTSGYNEQFF. The CDR3 DNA is TGCGCCAGCTCAAGGACTAGCGGATACAATGAGCAGTTCTTC.

The chain recombines TRBV6-1 with TRBJ2-1; 8 bases map to TRBD2. In germline, CDR1 is MNHNS, CDR2 SASEGT. Trimming at V came to 1 base and at J to 3 bases, leaving 5 bases not matched to a gene. The CDR3 length is 16 residues. The CDR3: CASSEGSGDYYNEQFF. The DNA for the CDR3 is TGTGCCAGCAGTGAAGGTAGCGGGGACTACTACAATGAGCAGTTCTTC.

This chain links TRBV11-2 with TRBJ2-2; 8 bases agree with TRBD1. There are 16 residues in the CDR3. The junction had 6 bases not matched to a gene; V was cut back by 1 base and J by 5 bases. Germline V gene data show CDR1 as SGHAT and CDR2 as FQNNGV. The CDR3 reads CASSLAGGLRTGELFF. Written as DNA, the CDR3 is TGTGCCAGCAGCTTAGCAGGGGGCCTAAGAACCGGGGAGCTGTTTTTT.

V gene TRBV2 combines with J gene TRBJ2-2; 8 nucleotides agree with TRBD2. Trimming removed 3 bases from V and 3 bases from J; junction bases left unmatched: 3. The CDR3 length is 15 residues. Germline-derived CDR1 and CDR2 are SNHLY and FYNNEI. The chain's CDR3 is CASSETSADTGELFF. The DNA for the CDR3 is TGTGCCAGCAGTGAGACTAGCGCGGACACCGGGGAGCTGTTTTTT.

V and J are TRBV19 and TRBJ2-3, with 7 bases identical to TRBD2. The CDR3 loop spans 15 amino acids. Germline loops: CDR1 LNHDA, CDR2 SQIVND (reference sequence). V lost 7 bases and J lost 4; bases outside the gene matches: 11. CDR3: CASTPSAGVADTQYF. Written as DNA, the CDR3 is TGTGCCAGTACCCCGTCGGCGGGAGTGGCAGATACGCAGTATTTT.

This chain connects TRBV5-4 to TRBJ2-3; 13 bases are a match to TRBD2. V lost 4 bases and J lost 0; bases outside the gene matches: 5. The germline CDR1 and CDR2 sequences are SGHNT and YYREEE (reference sequence). The CDR3 has 17 amino acids. CDR3 residues: CASSLGTSGISTDTQYF. The CDR3 DNA reads as TGTGCCAGCAGCCTCGGGACTAGCGGGATTAGCACAGATACGCAGTATTTT.

The chain carries TRBV29-1 and TRBJ2-1, with 7 bases fitting TRBD1. With V trimmed by 3 bases and J by 12 bases, 11 bases remained unmatched. Germline V CDR1 and CDR2: SQVTM, ANQGSEA. This CDR3 contains 13 residues. This chain's CDR3 is CSVERTGSLLQFF. The CDR3 DNA is TGCAGCGTTGAGAGGACAGGAAGTCTGCTGCAGTTCTTC.

The count of this clone is one. The J gene is TRBJ2-1, the V gene TRBV11-3, with no clear D. Germline-derived CDR1 and CDR2 are SGHNT and YENEEA. Trimming left V 5 bases short and J 6 bases short, with 14 bases between. The CDR3 contains 14 residues. This CDR3 reads CASSQRRMINEQFF. In nucleotides, the CDR3 is TGTGCCAGCAGCCAGAGACGGATGATCAATGAGCAGTTCTTC.

The chain couples TRBV10-1 to TRBJ2-3; 8 bases are a match to TRBD2. The CDR3 extends over 15 amino acids. Germline CDR1 is WNHNN and CDR2 is SYGVQD (reference sequence). V lost 3 bases and J lost 3; bases outside the gene matches: 5. CDR3 amino acids: CASSELAVRTDTQYF. CDR3 bases: TGCGCCAGCAGTGAACTAGCGGTTCGGACAGATACGCAGTATTTT.

The rearrangement uses TRBV5-1 and TRBJ2-1; 9 bases are a match to TRBD2. Trimming cost V 3 bases and J 8 bases; bases outside gene matches: 6. CDR3 length equals 14 residues. Germline V gene lookup returns CDR1 SGHRS and CDR2 YFSETQ. CDR3 region: CASSSGLAGDEQFF. The CDR3 region has the DNA TGCGCCAGCAGCTCGGGACTAGCCGGTGATGAGCAGTTCTTC.

The genes are TRBV3-1 (or the pseudogene TRBV3-2) and TRBJ1-3; D is ambiguous. Trimming took off 1 base at V and 4 bases at J, with 11 bases between the two ends. Germline V lookup: CDR1 LGHDT, CDR2 YNNKEL (reference sequence). This CDR3 region has 15 residues. The CDR3 DNA reads as TGTGCCAGCAGCCAAGGCCCCAGCGGGGGAAACACCATATATTTT. It translates to CASSQGPSGGNTIYF.

The rearrangement joins TRBV7-9 to TRBJ2-5; D is ambiguous. V was shortened by 0 bases and J by 5 bases, with 10 bases between the two germline ends. The CDR3 length is 14 residues. Per the germline V gene, CDR1 is SEHNR and CDR2 is FQNEAQ (reference sequence). The CDR3 sequence is CASSLAQGPETQYF. The CDR3 nucleotides read TGTGCCAGCAGCTTAGCGCAAGGGCCCGAGACCCAGTACTTC.

J is TRBJ2-1 and V is TRBV3-1 (or the pseudogene TRBV3-2); no definite D call. The CDR3 runs 14 residues. V was pared by 0 bases and J by 7 bases, with 10 bases between. The germline V gene has CDR1 LGHDT and CDR2 YNNKEL (reference sequence). CDR3 bases: TGTGCCAGCAGCCAAGATCGGACGGTTAATGAGCAGTTCTTC. Translation: CASSQDRTVNEQFF.

This clone is classed as medium-sized. The J gene is TRBJ1-4, the V gene TRBV28; D call uncertain. Per germline, CDR1 MDHEN and CDR2 SYDVKM. Trimming shortened V by 1 base and J by 4 bases, and 16 bases separated the two germline ends. There are 17 residues in the CDR3. The CDR3: CASSLLGTRALNEKLFF. The CDR3 DNA follows: TGTGCCAGCAGTTTATTGGGTACACGGGCCCTTAATGAAAAACTGTTTTTT.

This clone was detected only a few times. This sequence joins TRBV15 and TRBJ1-5; TRBD1 might be the D (6 bases). Between the trimmed V and J ends, which lost 5 bases and 9 bases, there was a span of 17 bases. This CDR3 contains 14 residues. Germline CDR1 reads LNHNV; CDR2 reads YYDKDF (reference sequence). CDR3 in DNA: TGTGCCACCAGCGGAGGGACAAGTTTTTGGCCCCAGCATTTT. It translates to CATSGGTSFWPQHF.

The chain recombines TRBV25-1 with TRBJ1-4; 9 nucleotides line up with TRBD1. The germline gives CDR1 MGHDK, CDR2 SYGVNS. The CDR3 is made up of 16 amino acids. Unmatched junction bases numbered 9, after V lost 2 bases and J lost 8 bases. The CDR3 sequence: CASSEIGDRAREKLFF. CDR3 sequence (DNA): TGTGCCAGCAGTGAAATCGGGGACAGGGCACGGGAAAAACTGTTTTTT.

The genes are TRBV5-5 and TRBJ1-1, with D possibly TRBD1 on 5 matching bases. Germline V gives CDR1 SGHKS, CDR2 YYEKEE (reference sequence). Trimming took off 0 bases at V and 4 bases at J, with 10 bases between the two ends. This CDR3 spans 14 amino acids. The CDR3 sequence is CASSLDGGITEAFF. The DNA of the CDR3 is TGTGCCAGCAGCTTGGATGGGGGGATCACTGAAGCTTTCTTT. The entire variable domain, with the rest obtained from reference TRBV5-5 and TRBJ1-1, is as follows: DAGVTQSPTHLIKTRGQQVTLRCSPISGHKSVSWYQQVLGQGPQFIFQYYEKEERGRGNFPDRFSARQFPNYSSELNVNALLLGDSALYLCASSLDGGITEAFFGQGTRLTVV.

This chain links TRBV6-6 with TRBJ1-1, with a possible D match to TRBD1 (5 bases). V lost 8 bases to trimming and J lost 1 base, with 8 bases between them. The CDR3 runs 12 residues. The germline V gene encodes CDR1 MNHNY and CDR2 SVGAGI (reference sequence). This CDR3 reads CASCRGNTEAFF. The DNA for the CDR3 is TGTGCCAGCTGTAGGGGGAACACTGAAGCTTTCTTT.

The chain is built from TRBV9 and TRBJ1-1; tentatively, D is TRBD1 (5 bases). CDR1 and CDR2 from the germline V gene are SGDLS and YYNGEE. The CDR3 contains 15 residues. V was shortened by 3 bases and J by 4 bases, with 16 bases between the two germline ends. As DNA, the CDR3 is TGTGCCAGCAGCGCTCCCACTGGGGGTAGCACTGAAGCTTTCTTT. It is translated as CASSAPTGGSTEAFF.

The V and J genes are TRBV4-2 and TRBJ2-1; 12 bases agree with TRBD2. The CDR3 consists of 17 residues. Losses at the gene ends were 0 bases for V and 3 bases for J; bases not matched to a gene: 3. Germline V gene lookup returns CDR1 LGHNA and CDR2 YNFKEQ. The CDR3 protein is CASSQETSGSVYNEQFF. In DNA, the CDR3 is TGTGCCAGCAGCCAAGAGACTAGCGGGAGTGTCTACAATGAGCAGTTCTTC.

The rearrangement uses TRBV5-4 and TRBJ2-1; D assignment may be TRBD1 or TRBD2 (6 bases each). The V end lost 4 bases, the J end lost 4 bases, and 15 bases lay between the germline ends. This CDR3 has 15 amino acids. CDR1 and CDR2 (germline): SGHNT, YYREEE (reference sequence). This CDR3 reads CASSAGQGSYNEQFF. CDR3 DNA sequence: TGTGCCAGCAGCGCGGGGCAGGGGAGTTACAATGAGCAGTTCTTC.